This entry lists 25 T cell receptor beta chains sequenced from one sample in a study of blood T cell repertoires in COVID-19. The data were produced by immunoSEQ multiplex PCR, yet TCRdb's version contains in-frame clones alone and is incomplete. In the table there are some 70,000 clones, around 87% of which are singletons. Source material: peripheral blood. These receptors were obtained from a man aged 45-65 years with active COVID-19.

The chain's CDR3 is CASSGGQGYGYTF. CDR3 in DNA: TGCGCCAGCAGCGGGGGACAGGGCTATGGCTACACCTTC. The chain uses TRBV5-1 and TRBJ1-2; 9 bases line up with TRBD1. CDR1 is SGHRS, CDR2 YFSETQ, per germline. Losses at the gene ends were 4 bases for V and 4 bases for J; bases not matched to a gene: 2. This CDR3 contains 13 residues.

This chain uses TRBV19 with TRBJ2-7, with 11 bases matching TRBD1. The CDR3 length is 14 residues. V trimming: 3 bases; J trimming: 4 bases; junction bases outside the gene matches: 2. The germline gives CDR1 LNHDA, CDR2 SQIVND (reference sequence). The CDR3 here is CASSIGTGGYEQYF. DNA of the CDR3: TGTGCCAGTAGTATCGGGACAGGGGGGTACGAGCAGTACTTC.

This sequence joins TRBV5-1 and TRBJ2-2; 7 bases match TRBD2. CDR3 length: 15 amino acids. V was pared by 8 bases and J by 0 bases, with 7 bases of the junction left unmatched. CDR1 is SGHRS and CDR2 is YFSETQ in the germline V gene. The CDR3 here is CASLRGTTNTGELFF. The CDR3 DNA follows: TGCGCCAGTCTCCGGGGGACTACGAACACCGGGGAGCTGTTTTTT. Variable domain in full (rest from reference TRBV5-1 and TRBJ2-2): KAGVTQTPRYLIKTRGQQVTLSCSPISGHRSVSWYQQTPGQGLQFLFEYFSETQRNKGNFPGRFSGRQFSNSRSEMNVSTLELGDSALYLCASLRGTTNTGELFFGEGSRLTVL.

The CDR3 spells CASSPQRDNPYEQYF. For the CDR3, the DNA is TGTGCCAGCAGTCCCCAGAGGGACAACCCCTACGAGCAGTACTTC. This chain uses TRBV6-5 with TRBJ2-7, with TRBD1 as a possible D gene (6 bases). The germline V gene has CDR1 MNHEY and CDR2 SVGAGI. The V end lost 5 bases, the J end lost 2 bases, and 16 bases lay between the germline ends. This CDR3 region has 15 residues.

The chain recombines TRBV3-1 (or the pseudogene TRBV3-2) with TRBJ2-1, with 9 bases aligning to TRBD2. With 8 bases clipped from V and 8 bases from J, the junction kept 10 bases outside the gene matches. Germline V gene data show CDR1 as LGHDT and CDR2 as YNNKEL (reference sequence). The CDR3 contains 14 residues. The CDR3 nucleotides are TGTGCCAGCCGAAATAGCGGGGGTAGCGATGAGCAGTTCTTC. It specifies CASRNSGGSDEQFF.

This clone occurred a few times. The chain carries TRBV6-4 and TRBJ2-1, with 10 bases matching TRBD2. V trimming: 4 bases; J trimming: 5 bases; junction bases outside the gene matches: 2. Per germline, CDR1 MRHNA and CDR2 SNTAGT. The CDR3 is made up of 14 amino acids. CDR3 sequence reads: CASSASGSHNEQFF. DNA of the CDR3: TGTGCCAGCAGTGCTAGCGGGAGCCACAATGAGCAGTTCTTC.

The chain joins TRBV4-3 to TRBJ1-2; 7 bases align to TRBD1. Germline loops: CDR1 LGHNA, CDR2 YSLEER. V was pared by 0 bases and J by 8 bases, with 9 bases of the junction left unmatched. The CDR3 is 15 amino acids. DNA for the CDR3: TGCGCCAGCAGCCAAGAACCAGACAGGGTGGGGGGCTACACCTTC. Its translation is CASSQEPDRVGGYTF.

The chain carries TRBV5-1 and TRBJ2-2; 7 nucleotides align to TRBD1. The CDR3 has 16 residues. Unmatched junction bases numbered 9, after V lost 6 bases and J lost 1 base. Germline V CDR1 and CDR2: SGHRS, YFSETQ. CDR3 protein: CASTSTGALNTGELFF. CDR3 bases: TGCGCCAGCACTTCTACAGGGGCTCTGAACACCGGGGAGCTGTTTTTT.

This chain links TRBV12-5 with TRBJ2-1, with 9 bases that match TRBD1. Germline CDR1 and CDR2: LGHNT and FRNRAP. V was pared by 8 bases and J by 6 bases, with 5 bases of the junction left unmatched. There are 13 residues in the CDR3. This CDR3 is CASSDRGANEQFF. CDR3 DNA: TGTGCTAGTAGTGACAGGGGGGCCAATGAGCAGTTCTTC.

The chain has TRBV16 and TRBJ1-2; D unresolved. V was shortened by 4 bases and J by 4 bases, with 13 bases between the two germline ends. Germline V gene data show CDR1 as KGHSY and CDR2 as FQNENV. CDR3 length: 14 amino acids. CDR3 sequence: CASSRNRQAYGYTF. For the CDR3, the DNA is TGTGCCAGCAGCCGCAATCGACAAGCCTATGGCTACACCTTC.

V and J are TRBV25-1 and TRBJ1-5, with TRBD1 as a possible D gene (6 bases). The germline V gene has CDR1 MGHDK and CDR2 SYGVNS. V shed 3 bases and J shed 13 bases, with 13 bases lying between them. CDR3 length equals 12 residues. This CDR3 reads CASSDPRTGQHF. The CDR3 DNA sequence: TGTGCCAGCAGTGACCCTCGAACAGGGCAGCATTTT.

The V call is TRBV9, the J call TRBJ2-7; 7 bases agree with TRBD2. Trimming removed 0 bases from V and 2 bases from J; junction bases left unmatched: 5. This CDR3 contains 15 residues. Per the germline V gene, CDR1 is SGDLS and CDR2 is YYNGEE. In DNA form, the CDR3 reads TGTGCCAGCAGCGTAGATCGAGCGGGAACCTACGAGCAGTACTTC. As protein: CASSVDRAGTYEQYF.

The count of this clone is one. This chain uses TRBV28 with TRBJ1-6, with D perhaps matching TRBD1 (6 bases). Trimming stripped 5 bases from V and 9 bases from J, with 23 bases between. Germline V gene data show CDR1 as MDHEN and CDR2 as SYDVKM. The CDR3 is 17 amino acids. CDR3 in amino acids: CASSGIQGGERGSPLHF. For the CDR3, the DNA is TGTGCCAGCAGTGGTATACAGGGTGGGGAAAGAGGTTCACCCCTCCACTTT.

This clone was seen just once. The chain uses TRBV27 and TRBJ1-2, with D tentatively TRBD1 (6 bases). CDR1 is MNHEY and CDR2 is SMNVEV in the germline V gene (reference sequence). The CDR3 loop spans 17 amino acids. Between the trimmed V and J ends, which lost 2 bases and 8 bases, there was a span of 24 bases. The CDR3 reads CASSLDVDPGAGEGYTF. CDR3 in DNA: TGTGCCAGCAGTTTAGATGTAGATCCCGGGGCAGGGGAAGGCTACACCTTC.

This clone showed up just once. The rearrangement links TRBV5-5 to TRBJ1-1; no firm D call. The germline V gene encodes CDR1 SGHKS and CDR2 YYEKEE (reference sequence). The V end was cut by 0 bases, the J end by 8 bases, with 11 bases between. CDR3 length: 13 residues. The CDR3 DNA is TGTGCCAGCAGCTTGGTTGAGGGTCCCGAAGCTTTCTTT. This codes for CASSLVEGPEAFF.

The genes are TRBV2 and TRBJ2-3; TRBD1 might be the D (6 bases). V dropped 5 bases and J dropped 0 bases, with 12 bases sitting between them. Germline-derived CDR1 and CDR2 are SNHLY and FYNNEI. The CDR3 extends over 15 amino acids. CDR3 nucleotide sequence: TGTGCCAGCAGTCGACAGGAGACTAGCACAGATACGCAGTATTTT. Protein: CASSRQETSTDTQYF.

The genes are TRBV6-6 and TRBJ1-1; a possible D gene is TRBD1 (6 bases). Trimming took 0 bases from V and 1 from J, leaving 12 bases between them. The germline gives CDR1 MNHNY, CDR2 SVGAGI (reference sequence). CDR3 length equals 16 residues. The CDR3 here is CASSYSRGGGNTEAFF. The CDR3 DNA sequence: TGTGCCAGCAGTTACTCGAGGGGGGGCGGGAACACTGAAGCTTTCTTT.

The CDR3 DNA reads as TGTGCCAGCAGTGCGGGAGTCCACCCGTTAAAGCAGTACTTC. It codes for CASSAGVHPLKQYF. The chain employs TRBV2 and TRBJ2-7, with D maybe TRBD2 (6 bases). The CDR3 sequence is 14 residues long. Germline-derived CDR1 and CDR2 are SNHLY and FYNNEI. V was pared by 4 bases and J by 8 bases, with 18 bases between.

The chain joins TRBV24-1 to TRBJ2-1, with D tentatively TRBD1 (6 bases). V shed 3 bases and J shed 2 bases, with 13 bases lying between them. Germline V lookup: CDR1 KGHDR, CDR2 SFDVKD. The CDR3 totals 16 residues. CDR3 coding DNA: TGTGCCACCAGTGATGGGGGCAGGGGAACCTACAATGAGCAGTTCTTC. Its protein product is CATSDGGRGTYNEQFF.

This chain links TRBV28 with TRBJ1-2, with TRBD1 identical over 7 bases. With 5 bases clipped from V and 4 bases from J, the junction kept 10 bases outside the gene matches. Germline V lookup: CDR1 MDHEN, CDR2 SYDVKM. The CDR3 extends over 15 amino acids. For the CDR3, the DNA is TGTGCCAGCAGTGCCGCCGGGACAGCTATCTATGGCTACACCTTC. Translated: CASSAAGTAIYGYTF.

CDR3 in DNA: TGTGCCAGCAGTGCAATGGGCCAAAAGCAGCCAGATACGCAGTATTTT. This translates into CASSAMGQKQPDTQYF. The genes are TRBV11-2 and TRBJ2-3; no definite D call. V was trimmed by 6 bases and J by 4 bases, leaving 20 bases between them. CDR1 and CDR2 (germline): SGHAT, FQNNGV. This CDR3 comprises 16 residues.

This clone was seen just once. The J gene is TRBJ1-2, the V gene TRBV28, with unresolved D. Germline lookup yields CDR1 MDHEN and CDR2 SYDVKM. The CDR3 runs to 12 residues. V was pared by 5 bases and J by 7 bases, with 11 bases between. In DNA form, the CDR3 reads TGTGCCAGCAGTAACCCGGGGAGTGGCTACACCTTC. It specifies CASSNPGSGYTF.

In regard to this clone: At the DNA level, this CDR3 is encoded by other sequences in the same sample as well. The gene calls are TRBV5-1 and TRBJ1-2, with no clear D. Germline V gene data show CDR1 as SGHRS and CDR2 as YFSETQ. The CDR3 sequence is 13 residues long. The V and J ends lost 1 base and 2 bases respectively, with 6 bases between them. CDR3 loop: CASSLTVNYGYTF. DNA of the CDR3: TGCGCCAGCAGCTTGACGGTGAACTATGGCTACACCTTC.

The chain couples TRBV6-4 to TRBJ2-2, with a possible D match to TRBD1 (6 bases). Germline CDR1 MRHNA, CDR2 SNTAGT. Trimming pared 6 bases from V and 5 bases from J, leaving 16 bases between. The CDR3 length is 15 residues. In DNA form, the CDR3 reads TGTGCCAGCAGCGCACAGGGATGGGGGACCGGGGAGCTGTTTTTT. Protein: CASSAQGWGTGELFF.

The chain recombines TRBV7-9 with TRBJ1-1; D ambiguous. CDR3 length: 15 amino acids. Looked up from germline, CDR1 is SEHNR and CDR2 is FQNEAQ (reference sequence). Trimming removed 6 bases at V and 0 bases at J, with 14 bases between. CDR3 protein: CASSYSSLLNTEAFF. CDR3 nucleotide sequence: TGTGCCAGCAGTTATTCTTCTCTACTGAACACTGAAGCTTTCTTT.